This TCR beta chain was obtained from a study of vaccination effects on CD4 cells after COVID-19. Produced via immunoSEQ multiplex PCR; TCRdb's table is partial and in-frame only. The sample yields roughly 71,000 clones, under 85% seen once. Peptide-pool stimulation followed by sequencing identified expanded antigen-specific CD4+ clonotypes in the ViraFEST assay. Scientists isolated CD4+ T cells after a roughly 9-day culture period ended. Participants were vaccinated with two doses of either the BNT162b2 or mRNA-1273 vaccine. A remark on this clone: Its antigen remains unidentified.

Study-wide results and caveats: Convalescent patients were scarce, and early post-infection timepoints were absent.

Germline V gene sequence: CDR1 LGHDT, CDR2 YNNKEL (reference sequence). CDR3 size: 17 residues. The V end lost 0 bases, the J end lost 2 bases, and 16 bases lay between the germline ends. The specimen was CD4+ T cells from PBMCs cultured with HCoV-OC43 spike peptides, collected after COVID-19 vaccination. Subset here: HCoV-OC43 spike overlapping peptide pool stimulation. This sequence joins TRBV3-1 (or the pseudogene TRBV3-2) and TRBJ1-2, with a possible D match to TRBD1 (5 bases). This receptor was taken from a human donor who received a COVID-19 vaccine. In DNA, the CDR3 is TGTGCCAGCAGCCAAGATAGAGGGCGGGGCGAAAACTATGGCTACACCTTC. It translates to CASSQDRGRGENYGYTF.